What follows are 24 T cell receptor beta chains derived from one specimen sequenced in a study of blood T cell repertoires in COVID-19. Assay: immunoSEQ multiplex PCR; the TCRdb copy retains only in-frame clones and omits some. The sample contains more than 250,000 clones, roughly 90% of which appear only once. The sequencing input was PBMCs or T cells enriched from blood (not recorded which). Receptor source: a young woman who had recovered from COVID-19.

The V gene is TRBV4-1, the J gene TRBJ2-2, with 8 bases fitting TRBD1. V gave up 6 bases and J gave up 1 base; unmatched junction bases: 4. This CDR3 region has 15 residues. Germline V gene sequence: CDR1 MGHRA, CDR2 YSYEKL. For the CDR3, the DNA is TGCGCCAGCAGACCCGGACAGGGGAACACCGGGGAGCTGTTTTTT. This encodes CASRPGQGNTGELFF.

This clone occurred once. The chain recombines TRBV5-1 with TRBJ2-7, with TRBD2 matching 11 bases. V trimming: 5 bases; J trimming: 3 bases; junction bases outside the gene matches: 7. This CDR3 is 15 amino acids long. The germline V gene encodes CDR1 SGHRS and CDR2 YFSETQ. CDR3 region: CASRVTTSGNYEQYF. Written as DNA, the CDR3 is TGCGCCAGCAGGGTAACGACTAGCGGGAACTACGAGCAGTACTTC.

This chain uses TRBV5-6 with TRBJ2-1, with 11 positions matching TRBD1. V dropped 6 bases and J dropped 1; count of bases not matched to a gene: 9. This CDR3 is built from 17 residues. CDR1 SGHDT and CDR2 YYEEEE come from the germline V gene. CDR3 nucleotide sequence: TGTGCCAGCATACTAATGGACAGGGGGCCTTCCTACAATGAGCAGTTCTTC. Protein: CASILMDRGPSYNEQFF.

V usage is TRBV5-4 and J usage is TRBJ2-6; 7 nucleotides line up with TRBD1. Germline trimming cut 6 bases from V and 4 bases from J; bases unmatched to any gene: 4. The CDR3 is made up of 14 amino acids. CDR1 is SGHNT, CDR2 YYREEE, per germline (reference sequence). CDR3 region: CASKGGAGANVLTF. The CDR3 bases are TGTGCCAGCAAAGGGGGCGCGGGGGCCAACGTCCTGACTTTC.

The chain uses TRBV18 and TRBJ1-4; 7 bases align to TRBD1. The CDR3 runs to 15 residues. Germline CDR1 KGHSH, CDR2 LQKENI. Germline trimming cut 5 bases from V and 7 bases from J; bases unmatched to any gene: 10. The CDR3 DNA reads TGTGCCAGCTCAACCGAACAGGGGATGGCTGAAAAACTGTTTTTT. It encodes CASSTEQGMAEKLFF.

The sample holds one count of this clone. The chain joins TRBV6-5 to TRBJ1-1, with TRBD1 matching 7 bases. This CDR3 comprises 11 residues. The ends lost 7 bases at V and 5 bases at J; junction bases unmatched: 1. CDR1 and CDR2 (germline): MNHEY, SVGAGI. The CDR3, as DNA: TGTGCCAGCACCAGGGGGACTGAAGCTTTCTTT. The encoded protein is CASTRGTEAFF.

The chain uses TRBV5-1 and TRBJ2-3, with D tentatively TRBD2 (6 bases). The CDR3 has 15 residues. V gave up 2 bases and J gave up 5 bases, with 15 bases separating them. CDR1 is SGHRS, CDR2 YFSETQ, per germline. This chain's CDR3 is CASSFARGVRDTQYF. The CDR3 DNA reads TGCGCCAGCAGCTTCGCGCGGGGTGTGAGAGATACGCAGTATTTT. Combining the CDR3 with reference TRBV5-1 and TRBJ2-3 gives the whole variable domain KAGVTQTPRYLIKTRGQQVTLSCSPISGHRSVSWYQQTPGQGLQFLFEYFSETQRNKGNFPGRFSGRQFSNSRSEMNVSTLELGDSALYLCASSFARGVRDTQYFGPGTRLTVL.

The V and J genes are TRBV5-8 and TRBJ2-7; 8 bases align to TRBD1. Per germline, CDR1 SGHTS and CDR2 YDEGEE. Trimming took 4 bases from V and 11 from J; bases not matched to a gene: 14. The CDR3 length is 14 residues. The CDR3 DNA follows: TGTGCCAGCAGCGCGGGACAGGCCTCGGGTTGGAAGTACTTC. Its protein product is CASSAGQASGWKYF.

The J gene is TRBJ1-4, the V gene TRBV19, with no clear D. The CDR3 is 11 amino acids. Germline CDR1 and CDR2: LNHDA and SQIVND (reference sequence). Trimming stripped 7 bases from V and 10 bases from J, with 10 bases between. The CDR3 spells CASTQTGKLFF. CDR3 sequence (DNA): TGTGCCAGTACCCAGACGGGAAAACTGTTTTTT.

The chain has TRBV5-1 and TRBJ1-1; 10 positions agree with TRBD1. Germline CDR1 reads SGHRS; CDR2 reads YFSETQ. The CDR3 is 17 residues long. V shed 6 bases, J shed 3 bases, and the junction held 14 bases outside the gene matches. Here the CDR3 DNA reads TGCGCCAGCAACTTATTGACAGGGGGCGGTTGGGACACTGAAGCTTTCTTT. This translates into CASNLLTGGGWDTEAFF.

V and J are TRBV5-6 and TRBJ2-7; D possibly corresponds to TRBD1 (6 bases). The germline V and J ends were trimmed by 3 bases and 7 bases, with 17 bases remaining between them. The CDR3 is 14 residues long. The V gene's germline CDR1 is SGHDT and CDR2 YYEEEE. The chain's CDR3 is CASSYQQGDGEQYF. The DNA of the CDR3 is TGTGCCAGCAGCTACCAACAGGGAGATGGGGAGCAGTACTTC.

This clone came up once. This sequence joins TRBV20-1 and TRBJ2-7; D is unresolved. The CDR3 spans 11 residues. Germline V gene sequence: CDR1 DFQATT, CDR2 SNEGSKA (reference sequence). Trimming left V 1 base short and J 3 bases short, with 4 bases between. CDR3 in DNA: TGCAGTGCTAGAGCCCTCTACGAGCAGTACTTC. Translated: CSARALYEQYF.

The rearrangement joins TRBV10-3 to TRBJ2-2; the D gene is possibly TRBD1 (6 bases). Per germline, CDR1 ENHRY and CDR2 SYGVKD. The ends were cut back, 5 bases at V and 6 bases at J, with 10 bases in the middle. This CDR3 comprises 13 residues. In nucleotides, the CDR3 is TGTGCCATCAGTAACAGGGACCCCGGGGAGCTGTTTTTT. Translation: CAISNRDPGELFF.

The rearrangement joins TRBV18 to TRBJ2-1; 12 bases match TRBD2. The germline V gene has CDR1 KGHSH and CDR2 LQKENI. The CDR3 runs to 18 residues. The J segment lost 5 bases and the V segment lost 3 bases, leaving 11 bases of the junction unmatched. CDR3 residues: CASSPQGATSGGHNEQFF. The CDR3, as DNA: TGTGCCAGCTCACCTCAAGGGGCGACTAGCGGGGGCCACAATGAGCAGTTCTTC.

J is TRBJ2-7 and V is TRBV7-9; perhaps TRBD1 as D (5 bases). This CDR3 region has 11 residues. V was trimmed by 7 bases and J by 5 bases, leaving 9 bases between them. The germline V gene has CDR1 SEHNR and CDR2 FQNEAQ (reference sequence). DNA for the CDR3: TGTGCCAGCAAGGGGTCCGACGAGCAGTACTTC. Translating gives CASKGSDEQYF.

The chain combines TRBV24-1 with TRBJ2-1; D may be TRBD1 (6 bases). The V gene's germline CDR1 is KGHDR and CDR2 SFDVKD. The CDR3 has 16 residues. The V end lost 4 bases, the J end lost 2 bases, and 14 bases lay between the germline ends. The CDR3 here is CATSEPTGSTYNEQFF. DNA for the CDR3: TGTGCCACCAGTGAACCTACAGGGTCCACCTACAATGAGCAGTTCTTC.

The chain combines TRBV6-5 with TRBJ2-6; tentative D call: TRBD1 (5 bases). Trimming removed 2 bases from V and 2 bases from J, with 10 bases in between. This CDR3 is 16 amino acids long. CDR1 and CDR2 (germline): MNHEY, SVGAGI. The CDR3 DNA sequence: TGTGCCAGCAGTTACACCAGGGTAGCTGGGGCCAACGTCCTGACTTTC. It codes for CASSYTRVAGANVLTF.

The J gene is TRBJ1-1, the V gene TRBV6-5; a weak D match, TRBD1 (6 bases). CDR1 MNHEY and CDR2 SVGAGI come from the germline V gene. This CDR3 has 16 residues. Trimming stripped 0 bases from V and 4 bases from J, with 15 bases between. The CDR3 loop is CASSYSSGGSSTEAFF. In DNA, the CDR3 is TGTGCCAGCAGTTACTCGAGTGGGGGCTCCAGCACTGAAGCTTTCTTT.

The V gene is TRBV18, the J gene TRBJ1-2, with 7 bases lining up with TRBD1. This CDR3 is 15 amino acids long. Germline V gives CDR1 KGHSH, CDR2 LQKENI. The V gene end was trimmed by 0 bases and the J gene end by 0 bases; junction bases not matched to a gene: 1. CDR3 in DNA: TGTGCCAGCTCACCACCGGGACAGCCTAACTATGGCTACACCTTC. This translates into CASSPPGQPNYGYTF.

The gene calls are TRBV11-2 and TRBJ2-3; 8 bases align to TRBD1. Germline CDR1 and CDR2: SGHAT and FQNNGV. The ends lost 2 bases at V and 5 bases at J; junction bases unmatched: 9. The CDR3 runs 16 residues. The CDR3 bases are TGTGCCAGCAGCTTATTCCCAGGGGGCGAGGGAGATACGCAGTATTTT. This codes for CASSLFPGGEGDTQYF.

The chain employs TRBV6-6 and TRBJ2-1; TRBD2 might be the D (5 bases). V lost 5 bases and J lost 0, with 20 bases in between. The CDR3 is 18 residues long. Germline CDR1 reads MNHNY; CDR2 reads SVGAGI (reference sequence). The CDR3 here is CASSLTPIAQSSYNEQFF. The DNA for the CDR3 is TGTGCCAGCAGTCTAACTCCCATAGCGCAGAGCTCCTACAATGAGCAGTTCTTC.

The rearrangement uses TRBV28 and TRBJ2-7; weak D call: TRBD2 (5 bases). The CDR3 runs to 15 residues. V was pared by 6 bases and J by 7 bases, with 22 bases between. Germline V gene sequence: CDR1 MDHEN, CDR2 SYDVKM. Here the CDR3 reads CASSPATIGLGEQYF. The CDR3 nucleotides are TGTGCCAGCAGCCCAGCCACGATAGGACTTGGAGAGCAGTACTTC.

The chain links TRBV11-2 to TRBJ1-2, with 7 nucleotides matching TRBD1. The germline CDR1 and CDR2 sequences are SGHAT and FQNNGV. Germline trimming cut 2 bases from V and 7 bases from J; bases unmatched to any gene: 7. The CDR3 length is 14 residues. CDR3 loop: CASSLPGQVFGYTF. The CDR3 DNA sequence: TGTGCCAGCAGCTTACCTGGACAGGTCTTTGGCTACACCTTC. The full variable domain, rest sourced from reference TRBV11-2 and TRBJ1-2, is EAGVAQSPRYKIIEKRQSVAFWCNPISGHATLYWYQQILGQGPKLLIQFQNNGVVDDSQLPKDRFSAERLKGVDSTLKIQPAKLEDSAVYLCASSLPGQVFGYTFGSGTRLTVV.

This clone is a singleton in its sample. The V call is TRBV7-9, the J call TRBJ1-6, with D possibly being TRBD1 (6 bases). The germline V and J ends were trimmed by 5 bases and 7 bases, with 12 bases remaining between them. CDR3 length: 14 residues. The germline V gene encodes CDR1 SEHNR and CDR2 FQNEAQ (reference sequence). The CDR3 region is CASSTDSENSPLHF. CDR3 nucleotides: TGTGCCAGCAGCACGGACAGCGAAAATTCACCCCTCCACTTT.